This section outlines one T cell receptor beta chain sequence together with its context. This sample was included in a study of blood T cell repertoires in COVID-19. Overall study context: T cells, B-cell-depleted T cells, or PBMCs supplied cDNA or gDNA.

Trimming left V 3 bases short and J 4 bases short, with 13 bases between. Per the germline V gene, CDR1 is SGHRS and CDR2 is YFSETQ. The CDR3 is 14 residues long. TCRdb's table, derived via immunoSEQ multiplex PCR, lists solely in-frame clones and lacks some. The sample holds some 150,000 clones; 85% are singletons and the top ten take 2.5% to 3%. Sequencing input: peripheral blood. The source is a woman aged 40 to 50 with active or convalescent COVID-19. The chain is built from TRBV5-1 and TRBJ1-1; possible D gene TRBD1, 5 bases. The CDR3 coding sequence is TGCGCCAGCAGCTCCCAGGGTTGGGGCACTGAAGCTTTCTTT. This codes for CASSSQGWGTEAFF.